This T cell receptor beta chain is from a study of blood T cell repertoires in COVID-19. Study as a whole: In each case, the material was cDNA or gDNA derived from T cells, B-cell-depleted T cells, or PBMCs.

Data came from immunoSEQ multiplex PCR; TCRdb stores just in-frame clones and leaves some out. The sample includes under 450,000 clones, around 91% seen only once; the top ten take about 1.6%. Germline V gene data show CDR1 as SGHAT and CDR2 as FQNNGV. V gave up 5 bases and J gave up 3 bases; unmatched junction bases: 2. The CDR3 spans 14 residues. The chain uses TRBV11-2 and TRBJ2-7; 12 bases fit TRBD1. Sample: peripheral blood. The sequence derives from a woman between 35 and 50 years old with COVID-19, enrolled during active disease. The CDR3 region has the DNA TGTGCCAGCAGCGGGACAGGGGGCGGCTACGAGCAGTACTTC. Translated, it gives CASSGTGGGYEQYF.